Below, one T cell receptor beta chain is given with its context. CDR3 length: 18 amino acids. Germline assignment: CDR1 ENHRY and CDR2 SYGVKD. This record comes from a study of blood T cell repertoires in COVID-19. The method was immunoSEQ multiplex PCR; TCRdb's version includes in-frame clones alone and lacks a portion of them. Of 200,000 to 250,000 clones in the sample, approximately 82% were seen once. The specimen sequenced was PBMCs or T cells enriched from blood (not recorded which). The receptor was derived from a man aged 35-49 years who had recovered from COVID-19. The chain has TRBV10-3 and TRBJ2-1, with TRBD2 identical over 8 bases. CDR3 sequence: CGGAIIRGGTSSYNEQFF. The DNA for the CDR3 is TGTGGGGGTGCCATCATCCGGGGAGGGACTAGCTCCTACAATGAGCAGTTCTTC.